Shown below are 30 T cell receptor beta chains from a single sample sequenced in a study of blood T cell repertoires in COVID-19. Clones were read by immunoSEQ multiplex PCR, and TCRdb kept only the in-frame ones, dropping some. The sample lists 150,000 to 200,000 clones, around 82% occurring once. The sequenced material came from peripheral blood. The receptors shown here come from a woman of 80 years or more with acute or convalescent COVID-19.

The V gene is TRBV4-1, the J gene TRBJ1-5; D gene ambiguous. CDR3 length: 18 residues. The germline V gene has CDR1 MGHRA and CDR2 YSYEKL. V was trimmed by 3 bases and J by 0 bases, leaving 18 bases between them. The CDR3 region is CASSQYSEREYSNQPQHF. For the CDR3, the DNA is TGCGCCAGCAGCCAGTACTCCGAAAGGGAGTATAGCAATCAGCCCCAGCATTTT.

The V call is TRBV6-1, the J call TRBJ2-3, with a possible D match to TRBD2 (6 bases). Trimming took 1 base from V and 4 from J, leaving 15 bases between them. CDR1 and CDR2 (germline): MNHNS, SASEGT. This CDR3 is built from 16 residues. DNA of the CDR3: TGTGCCAGCAGTGAAGGGTCGGGACGGAGGGCAGATACGCAGTATTTT. Its translation is CASSEGSGRRADTQYF.

V gene TRBV19 combines with J gene TRBJ1-1, with 9 bases identical to TRBD1. V gave up 7 bases and J gave up 5 bases; unmatched junction bases: 8. The CDR3 consists of 14 residues. Germline V gene lookup returns CDR1 LNHDA and CDR2 SQIVND (reference sequence). CDR3 sequence: CASKNRGQGTEAFF. In DNA form, the CDR3 reads TGTGCCAGTAAGAACAGGGGGCAAGGTACTGAAGCTTTCTTT.

The rearrangement joins TRBV7-2 to TRBJ2-1; no clear D gene. CDR1 SGHTA and CDR2 FQGNSA come from the germline V gene. CDR3 size: 12 residues. V lost 1 base, J lost 5 bases, and 3 bases lay in between. CDR3 sequence (DNA): TGTGCCAGCAGCTTAGTTAACAATGAGCAGTTCTTC. Translation gives CASSLVNNEQFF.

The chain couples TRBV30 to TRBJ1-2; 8 bases map to TRBD1. V lost 4 bases and J lost 2; bases outside the gene matches: 6. The CDR3 spans 14 residues. Germline CDR1 and CDR2: GTSNPN and SVGIG (reference sequence). The DNA of the CDR3 is TGTGCCTGGACCCCTGACAGGGGCAACTATGGCTACACCTTC. Protein sequence: CAWTPDRGNYGYTF. Drawing the rest from reference TRBV30 and TRBJ1-2, the complete variable domain is SQTIHQWPATLVQPVGSPLSLECTVEGTSNPNLYWYRQAAGRGLQLLFYSVGIGQISSEVPQNLSASRPQDRQFILSSKKLLLSDSGFYLCAWTPDRGNYGYTFGSGTRLTVV.

The chain carries TRBV5-6 and TRBJ1-6, with TRBD1 matching over 7 bases. The ends lost 2 bases at V and 9 bases at J; junction bases unmatched: 11. CDR1 and CDR2 from the germline V gene are SGHDT and YYEEEE. The CDR3 loop spans 16 amino acids. CDR3 coding DNA: TGTGCCAGCAGCTTTTTTGACAGGGCCGCTTCTTCACCCCTCCACTTT. Translating it yields CASSFFDRAASSPLHF. Complete variable domain (other parts from reference TRBV5-6 and TRBJ1-6): DAGVTQSPTHLIKTRGQQVTLRCSPKSGHDTVSWYQQALGQGPQFIFQYYEEEERQRGNFPDRFSGHQFPNYSSELNVNALLLGDSALYLCASSFFDRAASSPLHFGNGTRLTVT.

The chain has TRBV9 and TRBJ2-1; D remains unclear. The CDR3 is 15 amino acids. The ends were cut back, 0 bases at V and 5 bases at J, with 12 bases in the middle. CDR1 SGDLS and CDR2 YYNGEE come from the germline V gene. The CDR3 DNA sequence: TGTGCCAGCAGCGTAGGGGCCCTACTCCACAATGAGCAGTTCTTC. Amino acid sequence: CASSVGALLHNEQFF. Based on the CDR3 plus reference TRBV9 and TRBJ2-1, the full variable domain is DSGVTQTPKHLITATGQRVTLRCSPRSGDLSVYWYQQSLDQGLQFLIQYYNGEERAKGNILERFSAQQFPDLHSELNLSSLELGDSALYFCASSVGALLHNEQFFGPGTRLTVL.

This chain joins TRBV5-6 and TRBJ1-1; 7 nucleotides agree with TRBD1. This CDR3 contains 15 residues. Germline V gene sequence: CDR1 SGHDT, CDR2 YYEEEE. Losses at the gene ends were 4 bases for V and 1 base for J; bases not matched to a gene: 7. The CDR3, as DNA: TGTGCCAGCAGCCCCCGGGACAGCCGGAACACTGAAGCTTTCTTT. Amino acid sequence: CASSPRDSRNTEAFF. Full variable domain (remainder filled in from reference TRBV5-6 and TRBJ1-1): DAGVTQSPTHLIKTRGQQVTLRCSPKSGHDTVSWYQQALGQGPQFIFQYYEEEERQRGNFPDRFSGHQFPNYSSELNVNALLLGDSALYLCASSPRDSRNTEAFFGQGTRLTVV.

This clone was detected only once. The CDR3 DNA reads as TGTGCCAGCAGCCCAGGTAGACGGAACACTGAAGCTTTCTTT. Its protein product is CASSPGRRNTEAFF. This chain links TRBV11-2 with TRBJ1-1; D unclear. The CDR3 has 14 amino acids. Trimming pared 5 bases from V and 1 base from J, leaving 11 bases between. Germline lookup yields CDR1 SGHAT and CDR2 FQNNGV.

This sequence joins TRBV19 and TRBJ1-2; D may be TRBD1 (6 bases). The germline V gene encodes CDR1 LNHDA and CDR2 SQIVND (reference sequence). The V gene lost 1 base and the J gene lost 6 bases, with 12 bases spanning the gap. The CDR3 contains 14 residues. The CDR3 reads CASSIVSGDDGYTF. CDR3 in DNA: TGTGCCAGTAGTATAGTTTCAGGGGACGATGGCTACACCTTC.

This chain uses TRBV19 with TRBJ2-1; TRBD1 aligns across 7 bases. The trim removed 6 bases at V and 7 bases at J, leaving 12 bases unmatched. The germline CDR1 and CDR2 sequences are LNHDA and SQIVND (reference sequence). The CDR3 runs to 15 residues. The CDR3 reads CASSRIQGMGNEQFF. CDR3 sequence (DNA): TGTGCCAGTAGCCGAATACAGGGGATGGGAAATGAGCAGTTCTTC.

The J gene is TRBJ1-1, the V gene TRBV18; D possibly corresponds to TRBD1 (5 bases). The germline CDR1 and CDR2 sequences are KGHSH and LQKENI. The CDR3 contains 15 residues. With 1 base removed from V and 3 bases from J, the gap between germline ends came to 12 bases. DNA for the CDR3: TGTGCCAGCTCACCACGGGTCCAGGGTGACACTGAAGCTTTCTTT. It is translated as CASSPRVQGDTEAFF.

The rearrangement uses TRBV19 and TRBJ1-5, with D maybe TRBD1 (5 bases). Trimming cost V 9 bases and J 0 bases, with 15 bases left between them. Germline loops: CDR1 LNHDA, CDR2 SQIVND (reference sequence). This CDR3 region has 15 residues. CDR3 nucleotides: TGTGCCAGCCAGACTCGGGGGATTAGCAATCAGCCCCAGCATTTT. It yields the protein CASQTRGISNQPQHF.

This chain joins TRBV6-5 and TRBJ1-5; 9 bases match TRBD1. Germline V gives CDR1 MNHEY, CDR2 SVGAGI. The CDR3 loop spans 11 amino acids. V lost 10 bases and J lost 10; bases outside the gene matches: 5. The CDR3 nucleotides read TGTGCCACCCTGGACAGGGGTCCCCAGCATTTT. It translates to CATLDRGPQHF.

The chain carries TRBV9 and TRBJ1-2; D is unresolved. Looked up from germline, CDR1 is SGDLS and CDR2 is YYNGEE. V gave up 0 bases and J gave up 8 bases, with 8 bases separating them. The CDR3 covers 12 residues. CDR3 DNA sequence: TGTGCCAGCAGCGTAGTGGGCAGAGGCTACACCTTC. Protein sequence: CASSVVGRGYTF. The full variable domain, in which reference TRBV9 and TRBJ1-2 provide the parts outside the CDR3, is DSGVTQTPKHLITATGQRVTLRCSPRSGDLSVYWYQQSLDQGLQFLIQYYNGEERAKGNILERFSAQQFPDLHSELNLSSLELGDSALYFCASSVVGRGYTFGSGTRLTVV.

This clone was seen more than once but under ten times. The chain combines TRBV3-1 (or the pseudogene TRBV3-2) with TRBJ1-1, with D possibly being TRBD1 (5 bases). Germline CDR1 reads LGHDT; CDR2 reads YNNKEL (reference sequence). This CDR3 spans 15 amino acids. V lost 0 bases and J 5 bases, leaving 13 bases between the germline ends. DNA of the CDR3: TGTGCCAGCAGCCAAGATAGGGGTTGGGGTACTGAAGCTTTCTTT. The encoded protein is CASSQDRGWGTEAFF.

In the case of this clone: Other DNA sequences of this sample code for an identical CDR3. The genes are TRBV23-1 and TRBJ2-3, with 15 bases that match TRBD2. TRBV23-1 is reported as an ORF; its role is uncertain. The CDR3 length is 19 residues. V dropped 4 bases and J dropped 4; count of bases not matched to a gene: 12. This CDR3 is CASSRTRTSGGAPPDTQYF. In DNA, the CDR3 is TGCGCCAGCAGTCGAACTCGGACTAGCGGGGGGGCCCCCCCAGATACGCAGTATTTT.

As concerns this clone: One end of the junction varies from germline; a read error may be responsible. This chain joins TRBV30 and TRBJ2-7, with 8 bases lining up with TRBD2. The germline V gene has CDR1 GTSNPN and CDR2 SVGIG (reference sequence). The CDR3 spans 14 residues. The CDR3 loop reads CAWSRGGAGTSSRF. The CDR3, as DNA: TGTGCCTGGAGTCGGGGGGGCGCGGGGACCAGTAGTAGGTTC.

The chain combines TRBV13 with TRBJ2-5, with 12 bases aligning to TRBD2. The ends lost 0 bases at V and 2 bases at J; junction bases unmatched: 7. In germline, CDR1 is PRHDT, CDR2 FYEKMQ (reference sequence). CDR3 length equals 18 residues. CDR3 sequence reads: CASSLGPTSGRLQETQYF. The CDR3 region has the DNA TGTGCCAGCAGCTTAGGCCCCACTAGCGGGAGGCTTCAAGAGACCCAGTACTTC.

The count of this clone is one. The chain employs TRBV27 and TRBJ2-2; D is unclear. With 3 bases removed from V and 0 bases from J, the gap between germline ends came to 8 bases. The CDR3 length is 15 residues. Per germline, CDR1 MNHEY and CDR2 SMNVEV (reference sequence). The CDR3 region has the DNA TGTGCCAGCAGTTTTTGGCCATCGAACACCGGGGAGCTGTTTTTT. Translation gives CASSFWPSNTGELFF.

The chain recombines TRBV2 with TRBJ2-7; 10 positions match TRBD2. There are 16 residues in the CDR3. V trimming: 3 bases; J trimming: 4 bases; junction bases outside the gene matches: 9. From germline, CDR1 is SNHLY and CDR2 FYNNEI. The chain's CDR3 is CASSEGPHSGRYEQYF. The CDR3 nucleotides read TGTGCCAGCAGTGAGGGGCCGCATAGCGGGAGGTACGAGCAGTACTTC. The full variable domain, completed using reference TRBV2 and TRBJ2-7, is EPEVTQTPSHQVTQMGQEVILRCVPISNHLYFYWYRQILGQKVEFLVSFYNNEISEKSEIFDDQFSVERPDGSNFTLKIRSTKLEDSAMYFCASSEGPHSGRYEQYFGPGTRLTVT.

This chain connects TRBV19 to TRBJ1-2, with 7 positions matching TRBD1. Germline CDR1 LNHDA, CDR2 SQIVND (reference sequence). The CDR3 is made up of 15 amino acids. Trimming cost V 6 bases and J 1 base; bases outside gene matches: 8. The CDR3 DNA is TGTGCCAGTAGCCTCCGGGACAGAAGTAACTATGGCTACACCTTC. Its protein product is CASSLRDRSNYGYTF. Together with reference TRBV19 and TRBJ1-2, the CDR3 gives the full variable domain: DGGITQSPKYLFRKEGQNVTLSCEQNLNHDAMYWYRQDPGQGLRLIYYSQIVNDFQKGDIAEGYSVSREKKESFPLTVTSAQKNPTAFYLCASSLRDRSNYGYTFGSGTRLTVV.

The chain has TRBV24-1 and TRBJ2-1, with 8 positions matching TRBD2. V shed 3 bases and J 7 bases; nucleotides not matched to a gene: 7. Germline CDR1 reads KGHDR; CDR2 reads SFDVKD. CDR3 size: 15 residues. In DNA, the CDR3 is TGTGCCACCAGTGATCCACGGGGGGGGAAGAATGAGCAGTTCTTC. Protein: CATSDPRGGKNEQFF.

The V call is TRBV7-9, the J call TRBJ1-5; D not certain. Trimming pared 1 base from V and 0 bases from J, leaving 7 bases between. The CDR3 extends over 15 amino acids. CDR1 and CDR2 from the germline V gene are SEHNR and FQNEAQ (reference sequence). The CDR3 loop is CASSLGAVSNQPQHF. CDR3 nucleotides: TGTGCCAGCAGCTTAGGGGCAGTTAGCAATCAGCCCCAGCATTTT.

This sequence joins TRBV7-8 and TRBJ2-1; 9 nucleotides align to TRBD1. The CDR3 has 15 amino acids. The ends lost 5 bases at V and 2 bases at J; junction bases unmatched: 4. In germline, CDR1 is SGHVS, CDR2 FQNEAQ. In DNA form, the CDR3 reads TGTGCCAGCAGCGTGGGACAGGGCCCCTACAATGAGCAGTTCTTC. Amino acids: CASSVGQGPYNEQFF.

This chain uses TRBV5-4 with TRBJ2-1, with 7 nucleotides matching TRBD2. CDR3 length: 13 amino acids. CDR1 and CDR2 from the germline V gene are SGHNT and YYREEE (reference sequence). V lost 0 bases and J lost 9; bases outside the gene matches: 3. This CDR3 is CASSLVGGGEQFF. DNA for the CDR3: TGTGCCAGCAGCTTGGTTGGGGGGGGTGAGCAGTTCTTC. The whole variable domain, filled in from reference TRBV5-4 and TRBJ2-1, reads ETGVTQSPTHLIKTRGQQVTLRCSSQSGHNTVSWYQQALGQGPQFIFQYYREEENGRGNFPPRFSGLQFPNYSSELNVNALELDDSALYLCASSLVGGGEQFFGPGTRLTVL.

The chain recombines TRBV7-2 with TRBJ2-7; 7 bases align to TRBD2. CDR3 length: 18 amino acids. CDR1 is SGHTA, CDR2 FQGNSA, per germline. The V segment lost 2 bases and the J segment 1 base; nucleotides outside the gene matches: 14. The CDR3 protein is CASSLTGWNTGLSYEQYF. As DNA, the CDR3 is TGTGCCAGCAGCTTAACCGGCTGGAATACGGGACTATCCTACGAGCAGTACTTC.

This clone was counted only a few times. V is TRBV10-3 and J is TRBJ2-6; D is perhaps TRBD1 (6 bases). The CDR3 totals 16 residues. Trimming pared 0 bases from V and 0 bases from J, leaving 6 bases between. The germline V gene has CDR1 ENHRY and CDR2 SYGVKD. The CDR3 nucleotides are TGTGCCATCAGTGAGTCAGGGGGCTCTGGGGCCAACGTCCTGACTTTC. Translating it yields CAISESGGSGANVLTF.

The DNA for the CDR3 is TGTGCCAGCTCACCAGGACAGGGGCGGACTGAAGCTTTCTTT. As protein: CASSPGQGRTEAFF. The gene calls are TRBV18 and TRBJ1-1, with 9 nucleotides matching TRBD1. Trimming took 2 bases from V and 5 from J; bases not matched to a gene: 3. The CDR3 length is 14 residues. Germline assignment: CDR1 KGHSH and CDR2 LQKENI.

The genes are TRBV3-1 (or the pseudogene TRBV3-2) and TRBJ1-2; tentatively, D is TRBD1 (5 bases). V shed 5 bases and J shed 5 bases, with 21 bases lying between them. Germline V gene sequence: CDR1 LGHDT, CDR2 YNNKEL (reference sequence). The CDR3 spans 16 residues. CDR3 sequence: CASSELPRGGTYGYTF. DNA of the CDR3: TGTGCCAGCAGCGAACTCCCAAGGGGAGGGACTTATGGCTACACCTTC.